The 12 T cell receptor beta chains below were found in one sample sequenced in a study of OX40 agonist ivuxolimab in advanced cancers. The data were produced by immunoSEQ multiplex PCR, yet TCRdb's version contains in-frame clones alone and is incomplete. The table has over 85,000 clones, around 91% seen once. Sample: CD4+ or CD8+ T cells sorted from blood, taken in a trial of the OX40 agonist ivuxolimab. The receptors derive from an adult with an advanced solid tumor such as melanoma, head and neck, liver or kidney cancer.

The chain combines TRBV11-1 with TRBJ1-2, with D possibly matching TRBD1 (6 bases). Germline CDR1 and CDR2: SGHAT and FQDESV (reference sequence). The CDR3 is 14 amino acids. V was clipped by 1 base and J by 6 bases, with 12 bases between them. CDR3 loop: CASSLGDITHGYTF. CDR3 nucleotides: TGTGCCAGCAGCTTAGGGGACATCACTCATGGCTACACCTTC. The whole variable domain, filled in from reference TRBV11-1 and TRBJ1-2, reads EAEVAQSPRYKITEKSQAVAFWCDPISGHATLYWYRQILGQGPELLVQFQDESVVDDSQLPKDRFSAERLKGVDSTLKIQPAELGDSAMYLCASSLGDITHGYTFGSGTRLTVV.

The chain's CDR3 is CASSPPSPNEQYF. CDR3 DNA sequence: TGTGCCAGCAGTCCACCGTCACCGAACGAGCAGTACTTC. The chain couples TRBV27 to TRBJ2-7, with unresolved D. Germline CDR1 is MNHEY and CDR2 is SMNVEV (reference sequence). Trimming stripped 5 bases from V and 5 bases from J, with 13 bases between. CDR3 length: 13 residues.

This chain uses TRBV6-6 with TRBJ1-1, with D possibly matching TRBD1 (6 bases). CDR1 MNHNY and CDR2 SVGAGI come from the germline V gene (reference sequence). V lost 2 bases to trimming and J lost 4 bases, with 14 bases between them. The CDR3 totals 15 residues. Here the CDR3 reads CASSYVGGLGTEAFF. In DNA, the CDR3 is TGTGCCAGCAGTTACGTTGGGGGGCTGGGCACTGAAGCTTTCTTT.

The chain has TRBV27 and TRBJ1-2; the D gene is possibly TRBD1 (5 bases). The germline gives CDR1 MNHEY, CDR2 SMNVEV (reference sequence). With 5 bases removed from V and 4 bases from J, the gap between germline ends came to 14 bases. The CDR3 length is 14 residues. This CDR3 is CASSMGRGSYGYTF. CDR3 coding DNA: TGTGCCAGCAGTATGGGACGGGGCAGCTATGGCTACACCTTC.

This chain joins TRBV30 and TRBJ2-7, with TRBD1 matching 8 bases. With V trimmed by 0 bases and J by 5 bases, 9 bases remained unmatched. There are 15 residues in the CDR3. CDR1 and CDR2 from the germline V gene are GTSNPN and SVGIG (reference sequence). The CDR3 is CAWSVQGRGRNEQYF. CDR3 nucleotides: TGTGCCTGGAGTGTACAGGGCAGGGGGCGCAACGAGCAGTACTTC.

The chain uses TRBV15 and TRBJ2-7; a weak D match, TRBD1 (5 bases). Germline CDR1 reads LNHNV; CDR2 reads YYDKDF (reference sequence). The ends were cut back, 0 bases at V and 4 bases at J, with 16 bases in the middle. The CDR3 has 16 residues. The CDR3 sequence: CATSRDLAGNIYEQYF. The DNA of the CDR3 is TGTGCCACCAGCAGAGATTTGGCAGGGAATATTTACGAGCAGTACTTC.

This clone was seen a single time. This chain uses TRBV5-1 with TRBJ2-3; perhaps TRBD2 as D (6 bases). Germline V lookup: CDR1 SGHRS, CDR2 YFSETQ. The CDR3 totals 14 residues. V was cut by 7 bases and J by 2 bases, with 14 bases left in between. The CDR3 sequence: CASSPGLTTDTQYF. The CDR3 DNA sequence: TGCGCCAGCTCCCCGGGACTTACCACAGATACGCAGTATTTT.

This chain connects TRBV2 to TRBJ2-4; 7 bases are a match to TRBD1. Losses at the gene ends were 5 bases for V and 3 bases for J; bases not matched to a gene: 1. Germline assignment: CDR1 SNHLY and CDR2 FYNNEI. This CDR3 spans 13 amino acids. CDR3 DNA: TGTGCCAGCAGTCCAGGGGGCAAAAACATTCAGTACTTC. Its protein product is CASSPGGKNIQYF.

The chain uses TRBV2 and TRBJ2-1, with a tentative D call TRBD1 (6 bases). Germline CDR1 is SNHLY and CDR2 is FYNNEI. Trimming pared 4 bases from V and 10 bases from J, leaving 14 bases between. The CDR3 spans 13 residues. CDR3 in amino acids: CASSAQGSGEQFF. For the CDR3, the DNA is TGTGCCAGCAGTGCACAGGGCTCCGGCGAGCAGTTCTTC.

This rearrangement joins TRBV2 to TRBJ1-2; D perhaps matches TRBD1 (6 bases). Germline V gene sequence: CDR1 SNHLY, CDR2 FYNNEI. Trimming left V 5 bases short and J 5 bases short, with 12 bases between. CDR3 length: 13 amino acids. CDR3 loop: CASSPGTRYGYTF. In DNA, the CDR3 is TGTGCCAGCAGTCCCGGGACAAGATATGGCTACACCTTC.

V gene TRBV11-2 combines with J gene TRBJ2-7, with D unresolved. The CDR3 covers 14 residues. Germline-derived CDR1 and CDR2 are SGHAT and FQNNGV. V was trimmed by 2 bases and J by 0 bases, leaving 8 bases between them. CDR3 loop: CASSLSEDSYEQYF. The CDR3 DNA reads TGTGCCAGCAGCTTATCCGAGGACTCCTACGAGCAGTACTTC. Drawing the rest from reference TRBV11-2 and TRBJ2-7, the complete variable domain is EAGVAQSPRYKIIEKRQSVAFWCNPISGHATLYWYQQILGQGPKLLIQFQNNGVVDDSQLPKDRFSAERLKGVDSTLKIQPAKLEDSAVYLCASSLSEDSYEQYFGPGTRLTVT.

The CDR3 DNA reads TGCGCCAGCAGGTCCGGGACTAGCGGGATTGGGGAGACCCAGTACTTC. This translates into CASRSGTSGIGETQYF. The rearrangement uses TRBV5-1 and TRBJ2-5; 13 bases are shared with TRBD2. V lost 5 bases, J lost 5 bases, and 9 bases stayed unmatched. Germline loops: CDR1 SGHRS, CDR2 YFSETQ. This CDR3 has 16 amino acids.